This T cell receptor beta chain derives from a study of sequential checkpoint blockade in melanoma. At the level of the study: Arm A got nivolumab then ipilimumab; arm B the reverse, 1:1. Maintenance nivolumab came after either treatment sequence.

As to treatment: randomized to nivolumab then ipilimumab (arm A) or the reverse (arm B). Sorted cells were live CD3+CD8+, lacking CD19 and CD56, from PBMCs. Trimming pared 4 bases from V and 8 bases from J, leaving 15 bases between. Per the germline V gene, CDR1 is SGDLS and CDR2 is YYNGEE. This CDR3 is built from 13 residues. In this sample, this clone turned up a few times. Clones were read by immunoSEQ multiplex PCR, and TCRdb kept only the in-frame ones, dropping some. The sample yields more than 15,000 clones, approximately 93% seen once. This clonotype was obtained from a human donor with melanoma. V usage is TRBV9 and J usage is TRBJ1-2; D is perhaps TRBD1 (5 bases). The sequenced sample was CD8+ T cells sorted from blood (inferred from file names), obtained from a patient given nivolumab and ipilimumab in sequence. CDR3: CASSPPGLPGYTF. The CDR3 nucleotides read TGTGCCAGCAGCCCGCCGGGACTGCCCGGCTACACCTTC.